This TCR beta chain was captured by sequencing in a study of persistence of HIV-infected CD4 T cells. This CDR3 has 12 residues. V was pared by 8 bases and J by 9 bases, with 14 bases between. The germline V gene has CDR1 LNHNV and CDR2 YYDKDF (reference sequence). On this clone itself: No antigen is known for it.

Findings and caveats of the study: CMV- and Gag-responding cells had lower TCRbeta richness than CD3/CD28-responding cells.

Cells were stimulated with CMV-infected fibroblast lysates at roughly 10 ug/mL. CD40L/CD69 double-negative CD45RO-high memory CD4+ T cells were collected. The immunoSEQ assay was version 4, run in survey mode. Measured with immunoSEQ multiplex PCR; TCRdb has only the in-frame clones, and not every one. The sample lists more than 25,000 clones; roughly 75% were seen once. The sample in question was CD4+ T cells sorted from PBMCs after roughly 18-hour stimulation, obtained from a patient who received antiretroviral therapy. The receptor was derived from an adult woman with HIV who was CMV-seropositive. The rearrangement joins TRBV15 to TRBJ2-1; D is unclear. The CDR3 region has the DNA TGTGCCACCCTCCGCCCCCCTGGTGAGCAGTTCTTC. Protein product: CATLRPPGEQFF.